The source of this T cell receptor beta chain is a study of blood T cell repertoires in COVID-19. Original handling: Amplifying reference gene primers gave estimates of nucleated cell counts. Assay: immunoSEQ multiplex PCR; the TCRdb copy retains only in-frame clones and omits some. Clone size and the V and J calls come from that table; the DNA yielded D and trimming. Seen here are over 60,000 clones, 82% observed once, and the top ten hold 15% to 20%. V lost 2 bases and J 6 bases, leaving 9 bases between the germline ends. The CDR3 loop spans 12 amino acids. CDR1 is SGHNT and CDR2 is YYREEE in the germline V gene (reference sequence).

The receptor comes from a human donor in a cohort sampled during active COVID-19. The V gene is TRBV5-4, the J gene TRBJ2-7, with D possibly TRBD1 on 5 matching bases. Sequencing used peripheral blood. CDR3 sequence: CASSFWGREQYF. As DNA, the CDR3 is TGTGCCAGCAGCTTTTGGGGCCGCGAGCAGTACTTC.